The clone carrying this T cell receptor (beta chain) has a single count. With V trimmed by 6 bases and J by 4 bases, 12 bases remained unmatched. The CDR3 runs to 16 residues. These data are taken from a study of CD8 T cells in Susac syndrome. Random-hexamer reverse transcription was applied to about 0.45 to 1 ug RNA. TCRdb redid the calling of the immunoSEQ multiplex PCR reads with MiXCR, one entry per CDR3 protein. Seen here are about 300,000 distinct CDR3 sequences, approximately 90% observed once, and the top ten hold approximately 0.18%. In the multiple sclerosis control group, patients were treatment-naive and had stable or active relapsing-remitting disease. While CD8+ and CD4+ T cells were isolated negatively, TEMRA cells were enriched by FACS.

Sequencing was performed on CD8+ T cells from PBMCs. The receptor was isolated from a human donor with multiple sclerosis. The chain links TRBV12-3 or TRBV12-4 to TRBJ2-3; the match to TRBD1 covers 8 bases. The CDR3 here is CASRTQGDTSADTQYF. CDR3 nucleotides: TGTGCCAGCAGGACACAGGGGGATACTTCGGCAGATACGCAGTATTTT.